The 3 T cell receptor beta chains presented below share a single source sample, sequenced in a study of OX40 agonist ivuxolimab in advanced cancers. The data were produced by immunoSEQ multiplex PCR, yet TCRdb's version contains in-frame clones alone and is incomplete. The sample gives over 90,000 clones, roughly 94% of which show up once; about 0.17% is in the top ten. The sequences come from CD4+ or CD8+ T cells sorted from blood, collected in a trial of the OX40 agonist ivuxolimab. These receptors all come from an adult with an advanced solid tumor such as melanoma, head and neck, liver or kidney cancer.

This chain joins TRBV27 and TRBJ2-7, with D possibly being TRBD1 or TRBD2 (5 bases each). This CDR3 region has 14 residues. Germline V lookup: CDR1 MNHEY, CDR2 SMNVEV (reference sequence). V lost 2 bases, J lost 4 bases, and 12 bases lay in between. In DNA, the CDR3 is TGTGCCAGCAGTTTAAGGCAGGGAGTTTACGAGCAGTACTTC. This codes for CASSLRQGVYEQYF.

Here the CDR3 reads CASSLGWGDTQYF. The CDR3 nucleotides are TGTGCCAGCAGCTTGGGTTGGGGAGATACGCAGTATTTT. V usage is TRBV11-2 and J usage is TRBJ2-3; D ambiguous. V was clipped by 3 bases and J by 5 bases, with 9 bases between them. The CDR3 is 13 amino acids. CDR1 is SGHAT and CDR2 is FQNNGV in the germline V gene. Drawing the rest from reference TRBV11-2 and TRBJ2-3, the complete variable domain is EAGVAQSPRYKIIEKRQSVAFWCNPISGHATLYWYQQILGQGPKLLIQFQNNGVVDDSQLPKDRFSAERLKGVDSTLKIQPAKLEDSAVYLCASSLGWGDTQYFGPGTRLTVL.

The chain combines TRBV9 with TRBJ2-7, with TRBD2 matching over 10 bases. The CDR3 extends over 15 amino acids. V lost 4 bases, J lost 3 bases, and 7 bases stayed unmatched. From germline, CDR1 is SGDLS and CDR2 YYNGEE. The CDR3 nucleotides read TGTGCCAGCAGCCTGGCTAGCGGGAGTATCTACGAGCAGTACTTC. Translated, it gives CASSLASGSIYEQYF.